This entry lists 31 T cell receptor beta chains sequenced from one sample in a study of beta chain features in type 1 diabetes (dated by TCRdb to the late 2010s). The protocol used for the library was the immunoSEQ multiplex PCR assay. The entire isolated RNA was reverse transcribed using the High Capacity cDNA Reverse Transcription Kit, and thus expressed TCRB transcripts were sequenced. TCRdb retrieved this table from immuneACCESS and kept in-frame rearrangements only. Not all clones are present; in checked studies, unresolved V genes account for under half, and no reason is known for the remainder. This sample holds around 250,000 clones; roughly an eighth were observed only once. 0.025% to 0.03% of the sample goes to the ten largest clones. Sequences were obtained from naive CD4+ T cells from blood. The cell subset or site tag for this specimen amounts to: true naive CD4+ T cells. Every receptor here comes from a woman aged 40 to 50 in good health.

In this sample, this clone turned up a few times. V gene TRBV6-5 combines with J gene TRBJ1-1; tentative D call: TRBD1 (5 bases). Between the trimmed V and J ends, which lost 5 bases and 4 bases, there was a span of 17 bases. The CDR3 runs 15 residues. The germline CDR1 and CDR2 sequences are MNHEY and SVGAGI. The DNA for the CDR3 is TGTGCCAGCAGTCGTCCCCCCGACAGAGGCACTGAAGCTTTCTTT. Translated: CASSRPPDRGTEAFF.

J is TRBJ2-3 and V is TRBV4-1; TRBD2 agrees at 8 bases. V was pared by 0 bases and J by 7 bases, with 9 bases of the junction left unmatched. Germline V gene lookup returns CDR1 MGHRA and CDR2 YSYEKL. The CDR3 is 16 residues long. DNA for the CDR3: TGCGCCAGCAGCCAAGATAGCGGGGAAAGTCAGAATACGCAGTATTTT. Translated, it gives CASSQDSGESQNTQYF.

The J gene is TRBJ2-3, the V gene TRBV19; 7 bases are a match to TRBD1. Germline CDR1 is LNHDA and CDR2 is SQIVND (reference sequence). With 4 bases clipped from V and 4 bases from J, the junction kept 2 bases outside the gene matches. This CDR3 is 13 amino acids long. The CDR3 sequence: CASSSQGADTQYF. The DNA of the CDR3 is TGTGCCAGTAGTAGCCAGGGGGCAGATACGCAGTATTTT.

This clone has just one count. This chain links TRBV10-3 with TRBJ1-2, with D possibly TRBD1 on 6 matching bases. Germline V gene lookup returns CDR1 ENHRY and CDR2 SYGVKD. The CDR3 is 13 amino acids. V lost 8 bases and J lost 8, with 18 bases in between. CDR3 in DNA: TGTGCCATCTGGAAGACGGAGGGGGGGGGCTACACCTTC. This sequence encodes CAIWKTEGGGYTF.

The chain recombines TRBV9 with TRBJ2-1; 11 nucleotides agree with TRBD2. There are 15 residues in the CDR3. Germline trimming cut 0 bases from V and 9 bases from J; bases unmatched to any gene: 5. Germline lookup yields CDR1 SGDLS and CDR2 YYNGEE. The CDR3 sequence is CASSVVAGGPGEQFF. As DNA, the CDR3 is TGTGCCAGCAGCGTAGTAGCGGGGGGGCCGGGTGAGCAGTTCTTC.

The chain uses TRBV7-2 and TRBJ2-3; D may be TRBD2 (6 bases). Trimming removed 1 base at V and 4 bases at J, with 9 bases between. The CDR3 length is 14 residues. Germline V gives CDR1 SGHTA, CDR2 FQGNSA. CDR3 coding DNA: TGTGCCAGCAGCTTAGTAGCGGCCCCAGATACGCAGTATTTT. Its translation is CASSLVAAPDTQYF.

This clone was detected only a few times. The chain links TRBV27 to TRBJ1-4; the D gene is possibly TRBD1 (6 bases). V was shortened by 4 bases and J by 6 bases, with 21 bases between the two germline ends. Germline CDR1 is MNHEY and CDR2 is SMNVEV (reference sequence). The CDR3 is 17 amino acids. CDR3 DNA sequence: TGTGCCAGCAGTTCCCGACGACAGGCGGGGGGGGATGAAAAACTGTTTTTT. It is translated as CASSSRRQAGGDEKLFF.

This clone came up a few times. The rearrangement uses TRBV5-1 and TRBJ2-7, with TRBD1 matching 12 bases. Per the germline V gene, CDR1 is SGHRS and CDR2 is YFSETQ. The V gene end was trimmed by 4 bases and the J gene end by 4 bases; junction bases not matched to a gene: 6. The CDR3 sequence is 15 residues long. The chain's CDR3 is CASSQPGQGAYEQYF. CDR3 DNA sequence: TGCGCCAGCAGCCAGCCGGGACAGGGGGCTTACGAGCAGTACTTC.

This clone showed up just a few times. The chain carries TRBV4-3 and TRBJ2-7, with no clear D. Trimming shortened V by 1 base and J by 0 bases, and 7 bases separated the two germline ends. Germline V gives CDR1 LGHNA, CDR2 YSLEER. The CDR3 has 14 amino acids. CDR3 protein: CASSQGVNSYEQYF. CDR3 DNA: TGCGCCAGCAGCCAAGGAGTAAACTCCTACGAGCAGTACTTC.

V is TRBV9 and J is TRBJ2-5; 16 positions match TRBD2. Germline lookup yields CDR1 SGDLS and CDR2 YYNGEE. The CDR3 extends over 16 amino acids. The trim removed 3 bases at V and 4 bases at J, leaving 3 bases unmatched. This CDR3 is CASSGGLAGGLETQYF. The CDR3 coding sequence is TGTGCCAGCAGCGGGGGACTAGCGGGGGGGTTAGAGACCCAGTACTTC.

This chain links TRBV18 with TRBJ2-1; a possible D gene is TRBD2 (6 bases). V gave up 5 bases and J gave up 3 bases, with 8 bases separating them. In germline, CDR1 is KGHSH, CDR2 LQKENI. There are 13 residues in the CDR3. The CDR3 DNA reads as TGTGCCAGCTCAGGGACTTACTACAATGAGCAGTTCTTC. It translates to CASSGTYYNEQFF.

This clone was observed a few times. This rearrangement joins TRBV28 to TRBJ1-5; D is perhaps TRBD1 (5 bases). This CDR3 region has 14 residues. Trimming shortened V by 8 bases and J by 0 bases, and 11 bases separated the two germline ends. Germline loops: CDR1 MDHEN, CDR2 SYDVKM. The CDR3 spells CASQTDYSNQPQHF. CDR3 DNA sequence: TGTGCCAGCCAGACAGATTATAGCAATCAGCCCCAGCATTTT.

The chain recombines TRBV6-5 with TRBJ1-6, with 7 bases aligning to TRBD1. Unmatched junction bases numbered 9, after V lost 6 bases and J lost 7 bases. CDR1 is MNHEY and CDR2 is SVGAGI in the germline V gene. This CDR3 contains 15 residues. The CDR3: CASSYAGTANSPLHF. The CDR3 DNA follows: TGTGCCAGCAGCTATGCCGGGACAGCGAATTCACCCCTCCACTTT.

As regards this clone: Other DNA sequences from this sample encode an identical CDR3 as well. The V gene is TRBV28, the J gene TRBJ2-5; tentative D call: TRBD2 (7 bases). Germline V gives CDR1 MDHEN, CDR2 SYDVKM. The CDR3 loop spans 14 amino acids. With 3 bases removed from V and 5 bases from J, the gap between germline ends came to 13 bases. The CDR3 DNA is TGTGCCAGCAGTTTGGGGGGGCCCGGCGAGACCCAGTACTTC. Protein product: CASSLGGPGETQYF.

CDR3: CATSRDPGVYEQYF. The CDR3 coding sequence is TGTGCCACCAGCAGAGATCCCGGGGTCTACGAGCAGTACTTC. The chain couples TRBV15 to TRBJ2-7; a weak D match, TRBD2 (5 bases). V was cut by 0 bases and J by 3 bases, with 9 bases left in between. Looked up from germline, CDR1 is LNHNV and CDR2 is YYDKDF (reference sequence). The CDR3 runs 14 residues.

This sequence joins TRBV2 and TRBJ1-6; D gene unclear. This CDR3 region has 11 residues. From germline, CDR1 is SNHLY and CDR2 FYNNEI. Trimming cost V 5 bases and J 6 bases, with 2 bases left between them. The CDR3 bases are TGTGCCAGCAGTCTTAATTCACCCCTCCACTTT. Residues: CASSLNSPLHF.

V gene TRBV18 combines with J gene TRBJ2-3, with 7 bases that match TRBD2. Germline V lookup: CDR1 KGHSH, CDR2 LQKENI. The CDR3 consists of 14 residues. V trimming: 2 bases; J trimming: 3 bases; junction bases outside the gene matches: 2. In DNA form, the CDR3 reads TGTGCCAGCTCACCATTGGGGGGGACAGATACGCAGTATTTT. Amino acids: CASSPLGGTDTQYF.

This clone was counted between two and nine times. CDR3 sequence (DNA): TGTGCCAGCAGCTTAGGGACTAGCCAAGGCCAAGAGACCCAGTACTTC. Encoded protein: CASSLGTSQGQETQYF. V and J are TRBV11-1 and TRBJ2-5; 8 bases align to TRBD2. V shed 1 base, J shed 1 base, and the junction held 5 bases outside the gene matches. Germline V gene lookup returns CDR1 SGHAT and CDR2 FQDESV (reference sequence). The CDR3 contains 16 residues.

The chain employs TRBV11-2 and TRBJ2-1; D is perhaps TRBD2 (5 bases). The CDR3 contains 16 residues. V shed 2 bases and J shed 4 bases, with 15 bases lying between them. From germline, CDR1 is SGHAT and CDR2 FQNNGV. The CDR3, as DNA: TGTGCCAGCAGCTTAATCAGGACCGGGATGTACAATGAGCAGTTCTTC. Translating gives CASSLIRTGMYNEQFF. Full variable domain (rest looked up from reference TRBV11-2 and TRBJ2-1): EAGVAQSPRYKIIEKRQSVAFWCNPISGHATLYWYQQILGQGPKLLIQFQNNGVVDDSQLPKDRFSAERLKGVDSTLKIQPAKLEDSAVYLCASSLIRTGMYNEQFFGPGTRLTVL.

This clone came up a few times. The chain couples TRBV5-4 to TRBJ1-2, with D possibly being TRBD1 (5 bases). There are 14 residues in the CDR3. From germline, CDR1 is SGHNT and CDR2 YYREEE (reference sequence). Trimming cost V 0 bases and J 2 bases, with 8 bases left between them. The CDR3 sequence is CASSLEQGNYGYTF. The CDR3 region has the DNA TGTGCCAGCAGCTTGGAGCAGGGCAACTATGGCTACACCTTC.

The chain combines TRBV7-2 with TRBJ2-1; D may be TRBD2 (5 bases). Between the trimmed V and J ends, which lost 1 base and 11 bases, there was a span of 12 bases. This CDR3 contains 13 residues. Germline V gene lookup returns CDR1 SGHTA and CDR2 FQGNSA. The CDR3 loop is CASSLEAGRKQFF. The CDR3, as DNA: TGTGCCAGCAGCTTAGAGGCGGGTAGGAAGCAGTTCTTC.

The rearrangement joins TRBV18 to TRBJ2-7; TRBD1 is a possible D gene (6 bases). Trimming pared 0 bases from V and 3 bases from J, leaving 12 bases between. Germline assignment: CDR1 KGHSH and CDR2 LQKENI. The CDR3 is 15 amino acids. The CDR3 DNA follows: TGTGCCAGCTCACCACCGGCAGGGGACGGCTACGAGCAGTACTTC. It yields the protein CASSPPAGDGYEQYF.

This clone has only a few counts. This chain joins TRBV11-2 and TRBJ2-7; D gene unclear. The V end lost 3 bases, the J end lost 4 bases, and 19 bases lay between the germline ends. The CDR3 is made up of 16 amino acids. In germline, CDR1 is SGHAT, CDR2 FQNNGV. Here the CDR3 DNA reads TGTGCCAGCAGCTTCGAGGCGGCCGCCCGATATTACGAGCAGTACTTC. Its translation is CASSFEAAARYYEQYF.

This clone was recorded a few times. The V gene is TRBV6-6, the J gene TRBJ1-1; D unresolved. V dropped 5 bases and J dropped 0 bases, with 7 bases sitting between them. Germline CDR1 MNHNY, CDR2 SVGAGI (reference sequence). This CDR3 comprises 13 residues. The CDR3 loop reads CASSQSLNTEAFF. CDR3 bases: TGTGCCAGCAGTCAATCCCTGAACACTGAAGCTTTCTTT.

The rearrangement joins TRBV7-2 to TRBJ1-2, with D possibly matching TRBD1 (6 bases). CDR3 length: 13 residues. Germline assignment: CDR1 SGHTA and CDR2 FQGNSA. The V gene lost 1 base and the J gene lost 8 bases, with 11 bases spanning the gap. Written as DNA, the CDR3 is TGTGCCAGCAGCTTAGAACAGGGTTACGGCTACACCTTC. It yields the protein CASSLEQGYGYTF.

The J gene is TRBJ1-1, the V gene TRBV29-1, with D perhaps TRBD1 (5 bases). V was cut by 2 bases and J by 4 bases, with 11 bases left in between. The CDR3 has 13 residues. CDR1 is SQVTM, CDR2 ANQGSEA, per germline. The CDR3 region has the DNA TGCAGCGTTGAAAGGGGATTGAGCACTGAAGCTTTCTTT. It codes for CSVERGLSTEAFF.

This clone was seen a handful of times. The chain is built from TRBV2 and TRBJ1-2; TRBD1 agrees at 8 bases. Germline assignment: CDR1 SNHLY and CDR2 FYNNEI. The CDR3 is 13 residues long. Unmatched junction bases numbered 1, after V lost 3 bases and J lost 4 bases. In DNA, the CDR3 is TGTGCCAGCAGTGATACAGGGGGCTATGGCTACACCTTC. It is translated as CASSDTGGYGYTF.

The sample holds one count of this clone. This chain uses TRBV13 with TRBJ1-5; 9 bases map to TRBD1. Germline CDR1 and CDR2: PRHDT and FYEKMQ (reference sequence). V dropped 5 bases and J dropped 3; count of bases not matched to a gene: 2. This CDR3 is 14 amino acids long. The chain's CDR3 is CASSRTGANQPQHF. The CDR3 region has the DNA TGTGCCAGCAGCAGGACAGGGGCCAATCAGCCCCAGCATTTT.

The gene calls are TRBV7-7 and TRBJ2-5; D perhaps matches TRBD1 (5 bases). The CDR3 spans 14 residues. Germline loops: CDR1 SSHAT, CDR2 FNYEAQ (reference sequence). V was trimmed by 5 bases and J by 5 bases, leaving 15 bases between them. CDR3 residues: CASSPLGRVETQYF. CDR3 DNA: TGTGCCAGCAGCCCCTTGGGCAGGGTTGAGACCCAGTACTTC.

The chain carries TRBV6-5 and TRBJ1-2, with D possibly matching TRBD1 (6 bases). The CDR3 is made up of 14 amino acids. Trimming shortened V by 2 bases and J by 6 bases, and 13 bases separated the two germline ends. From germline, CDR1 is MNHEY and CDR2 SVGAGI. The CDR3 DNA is TGTGCCAGCAGTTACCGGGGGGGCTCCGATGGCTACACCTTC. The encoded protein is CASSYRGGSDGYTF.

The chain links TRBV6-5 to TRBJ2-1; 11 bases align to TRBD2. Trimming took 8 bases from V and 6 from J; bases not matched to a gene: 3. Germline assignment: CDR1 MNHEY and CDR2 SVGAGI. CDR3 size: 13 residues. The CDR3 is CASAGLAANEQFF. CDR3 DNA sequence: TGTGCCAGCGCGGGACTAGCGGCCAATGAGCAGTTCTTC.